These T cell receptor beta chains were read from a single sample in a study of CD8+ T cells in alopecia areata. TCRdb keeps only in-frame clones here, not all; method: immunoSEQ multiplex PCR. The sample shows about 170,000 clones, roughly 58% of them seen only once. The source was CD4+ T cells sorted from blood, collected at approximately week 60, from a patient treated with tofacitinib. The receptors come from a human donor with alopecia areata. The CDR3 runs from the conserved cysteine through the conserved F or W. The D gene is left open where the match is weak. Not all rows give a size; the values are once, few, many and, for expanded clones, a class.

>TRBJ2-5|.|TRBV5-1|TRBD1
TGCGCCAGCAGCTTGGGGACAGGCCAAGAGACCCAGTACTTC
CASSLGTGQETQYF
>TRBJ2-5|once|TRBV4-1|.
TGCGCCAGCAGCCAAGGGCATGGCGGGGTCCAAGAGACCCAGTACTTC
CASSQGHGGVQETQYF
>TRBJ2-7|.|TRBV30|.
TGTGCCTGGAGTTTCTCACTACAGTCCTACGAGCAGTACTTC
CAWSFSLQSYEQYF
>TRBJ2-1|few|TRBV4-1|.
TGCGCCAGCAGCCAAGATTCAGGGCGAAGGTTAATGGGGTACAATGAGCAGTTCTTC
CASSQDSGRRLMGYNEQFF
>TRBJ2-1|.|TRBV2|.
TGTGCCAGCAGTAAAACGAACTCAAAGGGACTGCATTGGGTGAATGAGCAGTTCTTC
CASSKTNSKGLHWVNEQFF
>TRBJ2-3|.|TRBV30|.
TGTGCCTGCGCACTTGGACCGCAATACACAGATACGCAGTATTTT
CACALGPQYTDTQYF
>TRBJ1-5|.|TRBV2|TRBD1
TGTGCCAGCAGACAGATCCAGGGGGCCCAGCCCCAGCATTTT
CASRQIQGAQPQHF
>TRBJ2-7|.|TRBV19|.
TGTGCCAGTAGTCCGGGCCAGCAGATCTACGAGCAGTACTTC
CASSPGQQIYEQYF
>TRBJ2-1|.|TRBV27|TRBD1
TGTGCCAGCAGTCCTAGATACAGGGGCAGCTCCTACAATGAGCAGTTCTTC
CASSPRYRGSSYNEQFF
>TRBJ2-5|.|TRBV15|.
TGTGCCACCAGCATATATCAAAAAGAAAAGACCCAGTACTTC
CATSIYQKEKTQYF
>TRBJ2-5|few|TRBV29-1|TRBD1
TGCAGCGTGGCATTCGGGACAGGGAAAGAGACCCAGTACTTC
CSVAFGTGKETQYF
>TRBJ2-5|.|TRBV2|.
TGTGCCAGCAGTGAAGCGGGGGCCAAGGACTTC
CASSEAGAKDF
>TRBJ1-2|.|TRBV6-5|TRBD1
TGTGCCAGCAGTTACGGACAGGGTGGGGGCTACACCTTC
CASSYGQGGGYTF
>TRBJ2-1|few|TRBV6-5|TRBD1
TGTGCCAGCAGTAACCCCGACAGGGTTGGCAATGAGCAGTTCTTC
CASSNPDRVGNEQFF
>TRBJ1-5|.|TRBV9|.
TGTGCCAGCAGCGTAGAGTCGGATAGCAATCAGCCCCAGCATTTT
CASSVESDSNQPQHF
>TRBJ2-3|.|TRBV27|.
TGTGCCAGCAGTTTCGATCTACTAGTGGGGGGCCCAGATACGCAGTATTTT
CASSFDLLVGGPDTQYF
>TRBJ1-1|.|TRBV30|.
TGTGCCTGGAGTTTTAAAGGGAGGAGGACTGAAGCTTTCTTT
CAWSFKGRRTEAFF
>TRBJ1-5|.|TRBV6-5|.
TGTGCCAGCAGCCATAATAGCAATCAGCCCCAGCATTTT
CASSHNSNQPQHF
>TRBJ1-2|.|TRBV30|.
TGTGCCTGGAGACAGGCCGCGGGTGGCTACACCTTC
CAWRQAAGGYTF
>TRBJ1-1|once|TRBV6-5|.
TGTGCCAGTAAGGGCACTGAAGCTTTCTTT
CASKGTEAFF
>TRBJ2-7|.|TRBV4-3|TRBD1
TGCGCCAGCAGCCGAGGACAGGGAAGTGTGTACGAGCAGTACTTC
CASSRGQGSVYEQYF
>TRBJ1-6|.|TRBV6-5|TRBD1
TGTGCCATCAGACAGGGGGAAGCGGGGTCACCCCTCCACTTT
CAIRQGEAGSPLHF
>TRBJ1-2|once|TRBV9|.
TGTGCCAGCAGCGTACGGGGGGCCTTGGGTCGCTATGGCTACACCTTC
CASSVRGALGRYGYTF
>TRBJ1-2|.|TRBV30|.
TGTGCCTGGAGTGTAATTACTAACTATGGCTACACCTTC
CAWSVITNYGYTF
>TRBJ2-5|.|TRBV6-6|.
TGTGCCAGCAATCCTCATGTCCACTTC
CASNPHVHF
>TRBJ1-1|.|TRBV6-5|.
TGTGCCAGCAGTTACTCTCCGGAACTGGGAGCTTTCTTT
CASSYSPELGAFF
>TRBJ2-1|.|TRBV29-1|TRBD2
TGCAGCGTTGATGGAGCTACTAGCGGGGGGTGGAATGAGCAGTTCTTC
CSVDGATSGGWNEQFF
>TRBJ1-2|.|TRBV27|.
TGTGCCAGCAGTTTATCATTCAGGGGAGGTGGCTACACCTTC
CASSLSFRGGGYTF
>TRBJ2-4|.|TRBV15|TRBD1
TGTGCCACCAGCAGAGCCGGGACAGGGGCAAACATTCAGTACTTC
CATSRAGTGANIQYF
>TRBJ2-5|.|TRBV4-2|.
TGTGCCAGCAGCCAAGTGTTATCGGGGGGCCGAGAGACCCAGTACTTC
CASSQVLSGGRETQYF
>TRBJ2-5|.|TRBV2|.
TGTGCCAGCTCCGAGGGGGGGGCAGGAGAGACCCAGTACTTC
CASSEGGAGETQYF
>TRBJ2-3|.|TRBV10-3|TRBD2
TGTGCCATCAGTGAGTCGAGAGCGGGGGGTCGCACAGATACGCAGTATTTT
CAISESRAGGRTDTQYF
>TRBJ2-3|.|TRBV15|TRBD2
TGTGCCACCAGCCAGACTAGCGGGGGGGCCAGGACGCAGTATTTT
CATSQTSGGARTQYF
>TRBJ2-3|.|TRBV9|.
TGTGCCAGCAGCGTAGTTGGTGATACGCAGTATTTT
CASSVVGDTQYF
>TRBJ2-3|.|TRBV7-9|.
TGTGCCAGCAGCTCTGCCTCTTCTCTCCGGACAGATACGCAGTATTTT
CASSSASSLRTDTQYF
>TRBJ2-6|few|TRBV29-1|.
TGCAGCGTCGCTCCCTCTGGGGCCAACGTCCTGACTTTC
CSVAPSGANVLTF
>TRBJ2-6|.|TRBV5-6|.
TGTGCCAGCAGCCGACAGGGGGCCAACGTCCTGACTTTC
CASSRQGANVLTF
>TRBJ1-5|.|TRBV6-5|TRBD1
TGTGCCAGCAGTTCAGGGGGGGGCAATCAGCCCCAGCATTTT
CASSSGGGNQPQHF
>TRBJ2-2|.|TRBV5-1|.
TGCGCCAGCAGCAGGGGAGACAGGAACACCGGGGAGCTGTTTTTT
CASSRGDRNTGELFF
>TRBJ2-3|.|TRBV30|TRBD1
TGTGCCTGTTCTGGACAGGGTACGCAGTATTTT
CACSGQGTQYF
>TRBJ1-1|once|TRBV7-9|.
TGTGCCACCGGGAGGGGGACTGAAGCTTTCTTT
CATGRGTEAFF
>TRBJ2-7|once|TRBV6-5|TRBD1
TGTGCCAGCAGTTACGCCCCCGGGACAGGGGTGAGGGAGCAGTACTTC
CASSYAPGTGVREQYF
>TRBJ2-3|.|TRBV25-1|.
TGTGCCAGCACCAGAGGGTCTCAGACAGATACGCAGTATTTT
CASTRGSQTDTQYF
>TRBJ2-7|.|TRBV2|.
TGTGCCAGCAGGACAGAGAGCTACGAGCAGTACTTC
CASRTESYEQYF
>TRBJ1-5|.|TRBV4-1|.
TGCGCCAGCAGCCAAGATTCCGGGTGGGATCAGCCCCAGCATTTT
CASSQDSGWDQPQHF
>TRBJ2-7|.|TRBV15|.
TGTGCCACCAGCAGAGATTTGCAGAGCTACGAGCAGTACTTC
CATSRDLQSYEQYF
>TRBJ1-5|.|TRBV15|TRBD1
TGTGCCACCAGCTTAGGGGGGACAGTAAATCAGCCCCAGCATTTT
CATSLGGTVNQPQHF
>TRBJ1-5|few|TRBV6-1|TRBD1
TGTGCCATCAGTGCAGACCGGGACAGGGGAGATCAGCCCCAGCATTTT
CAISADRDRGDQPQHF
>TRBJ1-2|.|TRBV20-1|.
TGCAGTGCCAAGGGAGTCCATGGCTACACCTTC
CSAKGVHGYTF
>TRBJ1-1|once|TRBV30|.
TGTGCCTGGAGTCCCGGGACTGAAGCTTTCTTT
CAWSPGTEAFF